This TCR beta chain was retrieved from a study of blood T cell repertoires in COVID-19. TCRdb's table, derived via immunoSEQ multiplex PCR, lists solely in-frame clones and lacks some. Altogether about 140,000 clones are present, roughly 76% being singletons, with the ten largest covering roughly 8.9%. Germline assignment: CDR1 SGHNT and CDR2 YYREEE (reference sequence). The CDR3 runs 16 residues. V lost 0 bases to trimming and J lost 2 bases; unmatched junction nucleotides: 3. Sequenced material: peripheral blood. This clonotype was sampled from a woman aged 45-59 years with active or convalescent COVID-19. The chain links TRBV5-4 to TRBJ2-7, with 12 nucleotides matching TRBD2. The CDR3: CASSLGLAGATYEQYF. The CDR3 DNA sequence: TGTGCCAGCAGCTTGGGACTAGCGGGGGCCACCTACGAGCAGTACTTC.